Sequencing of this T cell receptor (beta chain) was carried out in a study of T-cell reconstitution after alpha-beta-depleted transplantation in children. The CDR3 length is 13 residues. J gave up 7 bases and V 6 bases, and 6 bases lay outside the gene matches. The germline V gene encodes CDR1 SQVTM and CDR2 ANQGSEA. For TCRbeta, the library was prepared with unique molecular identifiers. TCRdb re-called the PCR reads with MiXCR, one entry per CDR3 protein. The table lists more than 250,000 distinct CDR3 sequences, more than 9% of them singletons. This specimen was PBMCs from the stem cell graft donor, taken from the stem cell graft. The receptor comes from a human donor who donated a stem cell graft to a child with SCID. The chain has TRBV29-1 and TRBJ2-2; 9 nucleotides align to TRBD1. CDR3 coding DNA: TGCAGCGTAGACAGGGGGTCTGGCGGGGAGCTGTTTTTT. Its protein product is CSVDRGSGGELFF.